Listed below are T cell receptor beta chains from one sample, sequenced in a study of blood T cell repertoires in COVID-19. Clones were sequenced by immunoSEQ multiplex PCR, and TCRdb holds only the in-frame ones, with some missing. This sample has about 370,000 clones, with 70% to 90% found just once. What was sequenced was peripheral blood. The receptors derive from a woman between 25 and 40 years old with COVID-19, enrolled during active disease. The CDR3 runs from the conserved cysteine through the conserved F or W. The D gene is left open where the match is weak. Rows give clone size only sometimes, using once, few, many, or a class for an expanded clone.

TRBD1,TRBJ1-6,TRBV27,-,TGTGCCAGCAGCGACCCGGGACAGACGTATAATTCACCCCTCCACTTT,CASSDPGQTYNSPLHF
TRBD1,TRBJ2-7,TRBV19,-,TGTGCCACCACGACAGGGGGCTCCTACGAGCAGTACTTC,CATTTGGSYEQYF
TRBD2,TRBJ2-3,TRBV5-4,-,TGTGCCAGCAGCAGGAGGACTAGCGGGGCAGATACGCAGTATTTT,CASSRRTSGADTQYF
TRBD1,TRBJ2-2,TRBV7-6,-,TGTGCCAGCAGCCGACAGGGTGTCAACACCGGGGAGCTGTTTTTT,CASSRQGVNTGELFF
TRBD2,TRBJ2-6,TRBV5-8,-,TGTGCCAGCAGCTTGCTAGGGCGGGAGTCAAGAATCTCTGGGGCCAACGTCCTGACTTTC,CASSLLGRESRISGANVLTF
-,TRBJ1-2,TRBV28,once,TGTGCCAGCAGTCCTGGGGGGGGGACACTGATGGGCTATGGCTACACCTTC,CASSPGGGTLMGYGYTF
-,TRBJ1-6,TRBV30,many,TGTGCCTGGAGTGTATTGGAGGGTGGTTCACCCCTCCACTTT,CAWSVLEGGSPLHF
-,TRBJ2-2,TRBV15,-,TGTGCCACCAGCAGAGGCCCAGCGGTAAACACCGGGGAGCTGTTTTTT,CATSRGPAVNTGELFF
TRBD1,TRBJ1-6,TRBV10-2,-,TGCGCCAGCAGTGATCGAGGGGGCGGGAGGAATTCACCCCTCCACTTT,CASSDRGGGRNSPLHF
-,TRBJ1-5,TRBV19,-,TGTGCCAGTAGGTGGGGAGGGGCCCGTAGGCAGCCCCAGCATTTT,CASRWGGARRQPQHF
-,TRBJ1-5,TRBV10-3,-,TGTGCCATCAGTGATAACACGGGTCAGCCCCAGCATTTT,CAISDNTGQPQHF
TRBD1,TRBJ1-6,TRBV2,-,TGTGCCAGCAGTGGTCCGGGACAGGGGGACTCACCCCTCCACTTT,CASSGPGQGDSPLHF
TRBD1,TRBJ1-3,TRBV27,-,TGTGCCAGCAGTTTAGCGTCAGGGGGCGGAAACACCATATATTTT,CASSLASGGGNTIYF
-,TRBJ1-6,TRBV30,-,TGTGCCTGGAGTGTCTATGGACTCAGGAGTAATTCACCCCTCCACTTT,CAWSVYGLRSNSPLHF
-,TRBJ2-7,TRBV25-1,-,TGTGCCAGCAGTGTACAGGAGGGCGATTACTACGAGCAGTACTTC,CASSVQEGDYYEQYF
TRBD1,TRBJ2-2,TRBV19,-,TGTGCCAGTAGCCCCCCCCCGACAGGGCCCGGGGAGCTGTTTTTT,CASSPPPTGPGELFF
-,TRBJ1-1,TRBV28,-,TGTGCCAGCAGTTGGGACATGAACACTGAAGCTTTCTTT,CASSWDMNTEAFF
TRBD1,TRBJ2-5,TRBV30,-,TGTGCCTGGAGTGTGCCAGGGGGCGAAGAGACCCAGTACTTC,CAWSVPGGEETQYF
TRBD2,TRBJ2-1,TRBV28,-,TGTGCCAGCAGCCCTATGGGAGCGGGAGGATACAATGAGCAGTTCTTC,CASSPMGAGGYNEQFF
-,TRBJ1-4,TRBV19,-,TGTGCCAGTAGTGAGGGACAACGGGAAAATGAAAAACTGTTTTTT,CASSEGQRENEKLFF
-,TRBJ2-5,TRBV9,-,TGTGCCAGCAGCGGAGACAACACGGGGTGGGAGACCCAGTACTTC,CASSGDNTGWETQYF
TRBD2,TRBJ2-1,TRBV11-3,-,TGTGCCAGCAGCTTAGGTAGCGGGAGCTCCTACAATGAGCAGTTCTTC,CASSLGSGSSYNEQFF
TRBD1,TRBJ2-7,TRBV5-1,-,TGCGCCAGCAGCTTGGAAGGGACAGGGTATGACGAGCAGTACTTC,CASSLEGTGYDEQYF
-,TRBJ2-4,TRBV2,-,TGTGCCAGCAGCGATAGCGGAACCGGAAACATTCAGTACTTC,CASSDSGTGNIQYF
-,TRBJ2-7,TRBV11-2,-,TGTGCCAGCAGCCGGGCGGACACGTCCTACGAGCAGTACTTC,CASSRADTSYEQYF
TRBD2,TRBJ2-3,TRBV5-1,-,TGCGCCAGCAGCTTGGGGGGAGGGGCCGATACGCAGTATTTT,CASSLGGGADTQYF
TRBD2,TRBJ2-1,TRBV27,-,TGTGCCAGCAGTTTATACGGGGGAGGGTCCTACAATGAGCAGTTCTTC,CASSLYGGGSYNEQFF
-,TRBJ2-3,TRBV4-1,-,TGCGCCAGCAGCCAAGGTGCGGGACAGAGTGGCACAGATACGCAGTATTTT,CASSQGAGQSGTDTQYF
-,TRBJ2-7,TRBV29-1,-,-,CSVSSGSTSGEQCF
-,TRBJ1-1,TRBV30,-,TGTGCCTGGAGTGGGTACAGCCGAGAGGCTTTCTTT,CAWSGYSREAFF
-,TRBJ2-5,TRBV3-1/TRBV3-2,-,TGTGCCAGCAGCCAAGAGTACAGAAAAGAGACCCAGTACTTC,CASSQEYRKETQYF
TRBD2,TRBJ2-1,TRBV30,-,TGTGCAATTTTAGCGGGAGCTTACAATGAGCAGTTCTTC,CAILAGAYNEQFF
-,TRBJ1-3,TRBV7-9,-,TGTGCCAGCAGCTTAACTCCTTCTGGAAACACCATATATTTT,CASSLTPSGNTIYF
-,TRBJ2-2,TRBV19,once,TGTGCCAGTAGTATATCAGGGATCAGCACCGGGGAGCTGTTTTTT,CASSISGISTGELFF
-,TRBJ2-2,TRBV2,-,TGTGCCAGCAGTGAATGGCAGGGGAACACCGGGGAGCTGTTTTTT,CASSEWQGNTGELFF
-,TRBJ2-7,TRBV27,-,TGTGCCAAGGAGACTACCTTATCCTACGAGCAGTACTTC,CAKETTLSYEQYF
-,TRBJ2-7,TRBV3-1/TRBV3-2,-,TGTGCCAGCAGCCAAGATCCAGGACAGAACTACGAGCAGTACTTC,CASSQDPGQNYEQYF
TRBD2,TRBJ2-4,TRBV28,-,TGTGCCAGCAGTCTAGCGGGAGGCTGGGAAAACATTCAGTACTTC,CASSLAGGWENIQYF
-,TRBJ1-2,TRBV12-3/TRBV12-4,-,TGTGTCAGCAGTCCGGGACTGATCTATGGCTACACCTTC,CVSSPGLIYGYTF
TRBD1,TRBJ2-1,TRBV15,-,TGTGCCACCAGCAGCAGGACAGGGCAAGCCTACAATGAGCAGTTCTTC,CATSSRTGQAYNEQFF
-,TRBJ2-5,TRBV28,few,TGTGCCAGCAGTCCGACAGGCCAAGAGACCCAGTACTTC,CASSPTGQETQYF
-,TRBJ2-2,TRBV19,-,TGTGCCAGTAGTATAGTACCGGCGGGCACCGGGGAGCTGTTTTTT,CASSIVPAGTGELFF
TRBD1,TRBJ1-1,TRBV5-1,few,TGCGCCAGCGGAAGGGGACAGTTGAACACTGAAGCTTTCTTT,CASGRGQLNTEAFF
-,TRBJ1-4,TRBV5-1,-,TGCGCCAGCAGCTTGGGAGACCTAGCAACTAATGAAAAACTGTTTTTT,CASSLGDLATNEKLFF
TRBD1,TRBJ2-6,TRBV5-6,-,TGTGCCAGCAGCTCGACAGGGTTTGGGGCCAACGTCCTGACTTTC,CASSSTGFGANVLTF
TRBD1,TRBJ1-6,TRBV5-1,-,TGCGCCAGCAGCCGAGGACAGGGAAATTCACCCCTCCACTTT,CASSRGQGNSPLHF